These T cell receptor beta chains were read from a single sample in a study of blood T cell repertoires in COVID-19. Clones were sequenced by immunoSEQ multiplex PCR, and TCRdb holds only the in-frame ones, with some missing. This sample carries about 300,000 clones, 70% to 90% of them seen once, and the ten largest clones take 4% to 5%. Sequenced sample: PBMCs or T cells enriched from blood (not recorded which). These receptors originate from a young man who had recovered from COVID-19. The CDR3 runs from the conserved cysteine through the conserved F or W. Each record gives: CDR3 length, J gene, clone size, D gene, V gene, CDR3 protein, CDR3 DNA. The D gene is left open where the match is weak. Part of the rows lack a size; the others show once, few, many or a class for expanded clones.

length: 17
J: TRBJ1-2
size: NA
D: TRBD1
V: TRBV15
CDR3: CATSREPPGQGYYGYTF
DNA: TGTGCCACCAGCAGAGAACCCCCGGGACAGGGGTACTATGGCTACACCTTC

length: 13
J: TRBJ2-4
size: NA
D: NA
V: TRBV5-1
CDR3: CASSFEGENIQYF
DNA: TGCGCCAGCAGCTTTGAGGGGGAAAACATTCAGTACTTC

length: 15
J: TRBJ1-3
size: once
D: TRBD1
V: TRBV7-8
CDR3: CASSLGGQGGNTIYF
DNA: TGTGCCAGCAGCTTAGGAGGACAGGGCGGAAACACCATATATTTT

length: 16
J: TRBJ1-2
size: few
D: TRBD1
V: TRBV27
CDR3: CASSSYGQGFNYGYTF
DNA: TGTGCCAGCAGTTCCTACGGACAGGGGTTTAACTATGGCTACACCTTC

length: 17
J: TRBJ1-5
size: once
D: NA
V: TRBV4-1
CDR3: CASSHTGRGIGNQPQHF
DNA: TGCGCCAGCAGCCATACCGGGAGGGGCATTGGCAATCAGCCCCAGCATTTT

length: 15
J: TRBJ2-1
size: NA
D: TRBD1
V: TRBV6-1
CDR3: CASSEAGGARNEQFF
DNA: TGTGCCAGCAGTGAAGCAGGGGGCGCTCGCAATGAGCAGTTCTTC

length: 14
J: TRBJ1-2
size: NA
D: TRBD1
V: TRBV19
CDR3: CASSADREAYGYTF
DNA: TGTGCCAGTAGTGCGGACAGGGAGGCGTATGGCTACACCTTC

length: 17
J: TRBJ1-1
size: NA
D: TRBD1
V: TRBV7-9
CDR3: CASRTTPGQGKDTEAFF
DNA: TGTGCCAGCAGGACGACCCCCGGACAGGGTAAGGATACTGAAGCTTTCTTT

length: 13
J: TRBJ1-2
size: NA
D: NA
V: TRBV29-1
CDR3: CSVESGKGYGYTF
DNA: TGCAGCGTTGAATCGGGGAAAGGCTATGGCTACACCTTC

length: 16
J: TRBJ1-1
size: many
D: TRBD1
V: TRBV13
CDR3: CASSRQGPQKMTEAFF
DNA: TGTGCCAGCAGCCGACAGGGGCCCCAAAAGATGACTGAAGCTTTCTTT

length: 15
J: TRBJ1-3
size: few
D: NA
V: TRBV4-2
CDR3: CASSQERTAGNTIYF
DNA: TGTGCCAGCAGCCAAGAAAGGACAGCAGGAAACACCATATATTTT

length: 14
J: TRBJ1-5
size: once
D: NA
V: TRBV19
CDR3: CATEGDVSNQPQHF
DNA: TGTGCCACAGAGGGGGACGTCTCCAATCAGCCCCAGCATTTT

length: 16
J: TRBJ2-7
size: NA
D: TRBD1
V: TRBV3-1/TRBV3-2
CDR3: CASSQRSGGASGEQYF
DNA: TGTGCCAGCAGCCAGAGGTCAGGGGGCGCTTCTGGGGAGCAGTACTTC

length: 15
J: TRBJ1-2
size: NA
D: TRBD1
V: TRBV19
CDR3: CASSSYRDSQYGYTF
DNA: TGTGCCAGTAGTTCCTACCGGGACAGCCAATATGGCTACACCTTC

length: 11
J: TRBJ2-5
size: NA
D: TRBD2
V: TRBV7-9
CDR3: CASGEGETQYF
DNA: TGTGCCAGCGGGGAGGGGGAGACCCAGTACTTC

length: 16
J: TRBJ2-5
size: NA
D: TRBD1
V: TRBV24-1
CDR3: CATSDPGRQGRETQYF
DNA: TGTGCCACCAGTGACCCAGGTAGACAGGGGAGAGAGACCCAGTACTTC

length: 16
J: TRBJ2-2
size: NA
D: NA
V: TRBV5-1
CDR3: CASSITSQSNTGELFF
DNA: TGCGCCAGCTCAATTACCTCTCAGTCGAACACCGGGGAGCTGTTTTTT

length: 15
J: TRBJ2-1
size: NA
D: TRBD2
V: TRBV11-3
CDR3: CASSLSSGNYNEQFF
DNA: TGTGCCAGCAGCTTATCTAGCGGGAATTACAATGAGCAGTTCTTC

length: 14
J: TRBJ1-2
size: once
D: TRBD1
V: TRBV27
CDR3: CASSLNYRGRGYTF
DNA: TGTGCCAGCAGTTTAAATTACAGGGGGCGAGGCTACACCTTC

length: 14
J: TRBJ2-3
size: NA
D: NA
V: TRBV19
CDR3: CASSTGEASDTQYF
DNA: TGTGCCAGTAGTACGGGGGAGGCATCAGATACGCAGTATTTT

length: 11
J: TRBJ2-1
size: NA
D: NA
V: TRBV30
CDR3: CAWSAVGQGFF
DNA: TGTGCCTGGAGTGCCGTGGGTCAGGGGTTCTTC

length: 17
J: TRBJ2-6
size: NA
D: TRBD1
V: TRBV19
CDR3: CASSAGQGISGANVLTF
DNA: TGTGCCAGTAGTGCAGGACAGGGGATTTCTGGGGCCAACGTCCTGACTTTC

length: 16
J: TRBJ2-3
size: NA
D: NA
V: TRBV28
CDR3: CASSLWDSVSPDTQYF
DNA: TGTGCCAGCAGTTTATGGGACAGCGTGAGCCCAGATACGCAGTATTTT

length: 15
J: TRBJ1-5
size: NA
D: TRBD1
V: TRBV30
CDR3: CAWSPGTGGHQPQHF
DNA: TGTGCCTGGAGCCCCGGGACAGGGGGACATCAGCCCCAGCATTTT

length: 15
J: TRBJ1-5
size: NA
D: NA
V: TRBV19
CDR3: CASSPTVVGGQPQHF
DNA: TGTGCCAGTAGCCCAACAGTAGTTGGGGGCCAGCCCCAGCATTTT

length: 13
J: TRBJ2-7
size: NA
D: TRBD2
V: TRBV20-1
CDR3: CSASRLAGYEQYF
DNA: TGCAGTGCTAGTAGGCTAGCGGGCTACGAGCAGTACTTC

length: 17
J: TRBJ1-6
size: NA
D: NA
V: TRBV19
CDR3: CASTPLAGAAVNSPLHF
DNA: TGTGCCAGTACCCCCCTTGCGGGGGCGGCGGTGAATTCACCCCTCCACTTT

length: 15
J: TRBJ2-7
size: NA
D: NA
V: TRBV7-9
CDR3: CASSSSLLSRDQQYF
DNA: NA

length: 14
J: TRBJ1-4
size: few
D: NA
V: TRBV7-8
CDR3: CASSFGDTNEKLFF
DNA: TGTGCCAGCAGCTTCGGGGACACAAATGAAAAACTGTTTTTT

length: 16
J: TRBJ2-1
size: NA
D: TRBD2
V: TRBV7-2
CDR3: CASSSSSGVNYNEQFF
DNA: TGTGCCAGCAGCTCAAGTAGCGGGGTCAACTACAATGAGCAGTTCTTC

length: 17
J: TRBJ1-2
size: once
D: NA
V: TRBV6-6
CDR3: CASSRLVGAQANYGYTF
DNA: TGTGCCAGCAGTCGTCTTGTGGGGGCCCAAGCTAACTATGGCTACACCTTC

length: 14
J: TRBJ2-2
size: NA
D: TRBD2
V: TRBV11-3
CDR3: CASSFTSGAGLVFF
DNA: TGTGCCAGCAGCTTTACTAGCGGGGCGGGGTTGGTGTTTTTT

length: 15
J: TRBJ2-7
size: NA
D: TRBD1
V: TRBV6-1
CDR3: CASSEPDRGGYEQYF
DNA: TGTGCCAGCAGTGAACCGGACAGGGGGGGCTACGAGCAGTACTTC

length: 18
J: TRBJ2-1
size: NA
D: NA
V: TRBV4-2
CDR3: CASSQDSPDGSRLNEQFF
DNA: TGTGCCAGCAGCCAAGATTCACCGGACGGGAGTCGACTTAATGAGCAGTTCTTC

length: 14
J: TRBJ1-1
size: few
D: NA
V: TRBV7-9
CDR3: CASSFTGVNTEAFF
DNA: TGTGCCAGCAGCTTTACGGGGGTGAACACTGAAGCTTTCTTT

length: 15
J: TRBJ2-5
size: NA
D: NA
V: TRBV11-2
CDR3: CASSLAGQMKETQYF
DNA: TGTGCCAGCAGCTTAGCCGGACAGATGAAAGAGACCCAGTACTTC

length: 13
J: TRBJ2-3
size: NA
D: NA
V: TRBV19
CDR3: CASSAGPGNTQYF
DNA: TGTGCCAGTAGTGCGGGTCCGGGGAATACGCAGTATTTT

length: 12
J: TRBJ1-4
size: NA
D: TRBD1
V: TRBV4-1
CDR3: CASSQSDRATFF
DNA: TGCGCCAGCAGCCAAAGCGACAGGGCTACGTTTTTT

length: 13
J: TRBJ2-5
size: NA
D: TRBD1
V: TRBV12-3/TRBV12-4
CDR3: CASSITGVETQYF
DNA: TGTGCCAGCAGTATTACAGGGGTAGAGACCCAGTACTTC

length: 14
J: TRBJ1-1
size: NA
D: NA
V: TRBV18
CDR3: CASSLLDKATEAFF
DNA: TGTGCCAGCTCACTACTGGACAAGGCCACTGAAGCTTTCTTT

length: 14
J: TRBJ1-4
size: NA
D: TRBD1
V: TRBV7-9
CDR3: CASSGDRAREKLFF
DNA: TGTGCCAGCAGCGGGGACAGGGCGCGTGAAAAACTGTTTTTT

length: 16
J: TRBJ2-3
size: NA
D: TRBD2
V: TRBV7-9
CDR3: CASSGGTSGSTDTQYF
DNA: TGTGCCAGCAGCGGCGGGACTAGCGGGAGCACAGATACGCAGTATTTT

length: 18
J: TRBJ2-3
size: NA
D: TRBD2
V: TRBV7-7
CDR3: CASSLATGTSGRINTQYF
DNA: TGTGCTAGCAGCTTAGCAACCGGGACTAGCGGGAGGATAAATACGCAGTATTTT

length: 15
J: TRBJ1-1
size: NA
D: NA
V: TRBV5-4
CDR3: CASSLTRQIDTEAFF
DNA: TGTGCCAGCAGCCTAACTCGACAGATTGACACTGAAGCTTTCTTT

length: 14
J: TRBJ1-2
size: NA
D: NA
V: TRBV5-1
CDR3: CASSSADITYGYTF
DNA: TGCGCCAGCAGCTCGGCGGACATCACCTATGGCTACACCTTC

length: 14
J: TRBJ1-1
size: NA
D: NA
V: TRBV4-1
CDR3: CASSQSIRNTEAFF
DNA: TGCGCCAGCAGCCAATCGATCAGGAACACTGAAGCTTTCTTT

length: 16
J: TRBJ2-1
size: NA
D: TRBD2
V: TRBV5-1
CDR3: CASSLVVRGGYNEQFF
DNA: TGCGCCAGCAGCTTGGTGGTTCGCGGGGGATACAATGAGCAGTTCTTC

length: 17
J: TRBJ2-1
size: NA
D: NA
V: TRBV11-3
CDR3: CASSLMVVRGGFYEQFF
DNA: TGTGCCAGCAGCTTAATGGTTGTAAGGGGGGGATTCTATGAGCAGTTCTTC

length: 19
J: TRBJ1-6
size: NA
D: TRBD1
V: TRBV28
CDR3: CASSPNPGTGGFYNSPLHF
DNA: TGTGCCAGCAGTCCAAATCCCGGGACAGGGGGCTTTTATAATTCACCCCTCCACTTT

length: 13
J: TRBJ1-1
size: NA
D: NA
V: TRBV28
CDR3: CASSSVMNTEAFF
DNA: TGTGCCAGCAGTTCCGTTATGAACACTGAAGCTTTCTTT

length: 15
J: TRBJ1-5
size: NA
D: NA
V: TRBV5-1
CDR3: CASSIEDGGRWPQHF
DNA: TGCGCCAGCAGCATCGAGGACGGAGGCCGTTGGCCCCAGCATTTT

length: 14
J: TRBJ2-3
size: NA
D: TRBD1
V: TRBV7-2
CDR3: CASSFNREGGPWYF
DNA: TGTGCCAGCAGCTTCAACAGGGAAGGGGGCCCGTGGTATTTT

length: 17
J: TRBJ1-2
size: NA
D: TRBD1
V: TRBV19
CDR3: CASSISTGGQGNYGYTF
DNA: TGTGCCAGTAGTATCAGTACTGGGGGACAGGGGAACTATGGCTACACCTTC

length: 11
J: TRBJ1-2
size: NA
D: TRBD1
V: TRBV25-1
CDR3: CATSGGSGYTF
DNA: TGTGCCACGTCAGGGGGGAGTGGCTACACCTTC

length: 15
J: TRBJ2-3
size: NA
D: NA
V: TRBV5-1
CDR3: CASSLQDREADTQYF
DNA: TGCGCCAGCAGCCTCCAAGACAGGGAGGCAGATACGCAGTATTTT

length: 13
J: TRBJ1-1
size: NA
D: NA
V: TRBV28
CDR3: CASSLRQLIEAFF
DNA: TGTGCCAGCAGCTTGAGACAGTTAATTGAAGCTTTCTTT

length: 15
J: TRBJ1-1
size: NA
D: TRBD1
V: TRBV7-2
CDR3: CASSSQAGGLTEAFF
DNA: TGTGCCAGCAGCTCACAGGCAGGGGGACTCACTGAAGCTTTCTTT

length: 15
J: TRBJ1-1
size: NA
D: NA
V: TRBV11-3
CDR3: CASSPRGGRNTEAFF
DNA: TGTGCCAGCAGCCCCCGAGGGGGACGGAACACTGAAGCTTTCTTT

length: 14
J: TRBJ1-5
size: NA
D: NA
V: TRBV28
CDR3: CASTRRVSNQPQHF
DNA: TGTGCCAGCACCCGGCGGGTTAGCAATCAGCCCCAGCATTTT